This T cell receptor (beta chain) was observed in a study of blood T cell repertoires in COVID-19. Turning to the study itself: The United States, Italy and Spain supplied acute and convalescent COVID-19 samples. The cDNA or gDNA used as material had been derived from T cells, B-cell-depleted T cells, or PBMCs.

The CDR3 is 15 amino acids. The V and J ends lost 4 bases and 4 bases, in that order; junction bases with no gene match: 7. CDR1 SGHRS and CDR2 YFSETQ come from the germline V gene. Original data processing: By means of reference gene primer amplification, nucleated cell counts were estimated. TCRdb's copy holds only in-frame clones and misses some; the assay was immunoSEQ multiplex PCR. V and J calls and clone size follow that table, whereas D and trimming were derived from the DNA. The sample shows around 69,000 clones, roughly nine tenths of them seen only once. The receptor comes from a woman aged 50 to 60 with active COVID-19. The sequenced sample was peripheral blood. The chain employs TRBV5-1 and TRBJ2-2, with 7 bases identical to TRBD1. In nucleotides, the CDR3 is TGCGCCAGCAGCCTAGGACAGGCGAGCACCGGGGAGCTGTTTTTT. Its translation is CASSLGQASTGELFF. Full variable domain (outside the CDR3, taken from reference TRBV5-1 and TRBJ2-2): KAGVTQTPRYLIKTRGQQVTLSCSPISGHRSVSWYQQTPGQGLQFLFEYFSETQRNKGNFPGRFSGRQFSNSRSEMNVSTLELGDSALYLCASSLGQASTGELFFGEGSRLTVL.